Listed below are T cell receptor beta chains from one sample, sequenced in a study of Graves' ophthalmopathy and Graves' hyperthyroidism. TCRdb reprocessed the multiplex PCR reads with MiXCR, giving one entry per CDR3 protein. The sample lists roughly 600,000 distinct CDR3 sequences; roughly 39% were seen once. Material: peripheral blood or thyroid tissue (not recorded which). The receptors originated from an adult man with Graves' hyperthyroidism. Each CDR3 is given with its conserved first and last residue. A D gene is named only where the DNA matches it firmly. A clone size is listed for some rows: how often the clone was seen (once, few, many), or a class if it is expanded.

abundance	v_gene	d_gene	j_gene	CDR3aa	CDR3nt
many	TRBV6-1	-	TRBJ2-7	CASSFLPYEQYF	TGTGCCAGCAGCTTTCTTCCCTACGAGCAGTACTTC
-	TRBV6-1	TRBD1	TRBJ2-5	CASSKTGRGRPQYF	TGTGCCAGCAGTAAGACAGGGCGAGGTCGGCCCCAGTACTTC
-	TRBV27	-	TRBJ2-7	CASSLIAGSYEQYF	TGTGCCAGCAGTTTGATTGCGGGGTCCTACGAGCAGTACTTC
many	TRBV29-1	TRBD1	TRBJ1-2	CSVMGQGFYGYTF	TGCAGCGTTATGGGACAGGGATTCTATGGCTACACCTTC
many	TRBV20-1	-	TRBJ1-2	CSARGTGNYGYTF	TGCAGTGCTAGAGGGACGGGCAACTATGGCTACACCTTC
few	TRBV6-6	TRBD2	TRBJ2-7	CASSYWEVAGGSYEQYF	TGTGCCAGCAGTTACTGGGAGGTGGCGGGAGGCTCCTACGAGCAGTACTTC
many	TRBV10-3	-	TRBJ1-1	CAISVLERVGTEAFF	TGTGCCATCAGTGTCTTAGAACGGGTTGGCACTGAAGCTTTCTTT
few	TRBV3-1	TRBD1	TRBJ2-7	CASSQDWDREVSSSYEQYF	TGTGCCAGCAGCCAAGATTGGGACAGGGAAGTCTCGAGCTCCTACGAGCAGTACTTC
many	TRBV6-5	-	TRBJ2-7	CASSAGHGSYEQYF	TGTGCCAGCAGTGCCGGACACGGCTCCTACGAGCAGTACTTC
-	TRBV25-1	TRBD1	TRBJ1-2	CASSVHGQASVWGYTF	TGTGCCAGCAGCGTTCATGGACAGGCCTCAGTTTGGGGCTACACCTTC
many	TRBV20-1	-	TRBJ1-6	CSAREDTGSPLHF	TGCAGTGCTAGAGAGGACACGGGTTCACCCCTCCACTTT
many	TRBV2	TRBD1	TRBJ2-7	CASSGDREGEQYF	TGTGCCAGCAGTGGGGACAGGGAGGGCGAGCAGTACTTC
few	TRBV4-1	-	TRBJ2-7	CASSQEWGLSSYEQYF	TGCGCCAGCAGCCAAGAATGGGGGTTATCCTCCTACGAGCAGTACTTC
-	TRBV7-8	TRBD2	TRBJ2-3	CASRKLAGGRSSTDTQYF	TGTGCCAGCAGGAAACTAGCGGGAGGGCGTTCAAGCACAGATACGCAGTATTTT
-	TRBV20-1	-	TRBJ2-3	CSATTAYSSTDTQYF	TGCAGTGCTACGACAGCTTACTCTAGCACAGATACGCAGTATTTT
-	TRBV29-1	-	TRBJ2-7	CSVDFGSSYNEQYF	TGCAGCGTTGATTTCGGGAGCTCCTACAATGAGCAGTACTTC
-	TRBV10-3	-	TRBJ2-2	CATRRENTGELFF	TGTGCCACCCGCCGGGAGAACACCGGGGAGCTGTTTTTT
few	TRBV7-9	-	TRBJ2-7	CASSPRGGSLFQYF	TGTGCCAGCAGCCCGAGGGGTGGGTCACTCTTTCAGTACTTC
-	TRBV14	TRBD1	TRBJ1-2	CASSPPPGQGESGYGYTF	TGTGCCAGCAGCCCCCCCCCGGGACAGGGGGAATCGGGCTATGGCTACACCTTC
few	TRBV28	-	TRBJ2-7	CASSLRLRLSPEQYF	TGTGCCAGCAGTTTACGGTTGAGGCTTTCCCCCGAGCAGTACTTC
many	TRBV28	-	TRBJ1-6	CASSLKTGKSPLHF	TGTGCCAGCAGTTTAAAAACAGGGAAATCACCCCTCCACTTT
many	TRBV27	-	TRBJ1-6	CASTQGAGDSPLHF	TGTGCCAGCACTCAAGGTGCAGGGGATTCACCCCTCCACTTT
many	TRBV10-3	TRBD1	TRBJ1-1	CAIMPGQGTNTEAFF	TGTGCCATCATGCCGGGACAGGGAACGAACACTGAAGCTTTCTTT
few	TRBV7-2	-	TRBJ2-7	CASSLLSRTVYEQYF	TGTGCCAGCAGCTTATTATCCAGGACAGTCTACGAGCAGTACTTC
many	TRBV2	-	TRBJ1-5	CASSEAALGQPQHF	TGTGCCAGCAGTGAAGCGGCTTTAGGTCAGCCCCAGCATTTT
-	TRBV7-9	-	TRBJ2-7	CASSLSYGNEQYF	TGTGCCAGCAGCTTATCCTACGGAAATGAGCAGTACTTC